This T cell receptor (beta chain) was sequenced during a study of blood T cell repertoires in COVID-19. Looking at the study overall: Recovered participants had two consecutive negative NP/OP PCR tests, healthcare professional clearance, or symptom resolution.

The CDR3 length is 14 residues. CDR1 is MNHEY and CDR2 is SMNVEV in the germline V gene (reference sequence). The ends were cut back, 1 base at V and 7 bases at J, with 14 bases in the middle. Cohorts were based on clinical histories the participants reported. Methods used by the authors: How many nucleated cells were present was estimated from reference gene primer amplification. Assay used: immunoSEQ multiplex PCR; TCRdb lists only in-frame clones, some missing. Clone size and the V and J calls come from that table; the DNA yielded D and trimming. The sample includes around 300,000 clones, more than 75% of them seen just once.

Sequencing used PBMCs or T cells enriched from blood (not recorded which). The clonotype originates from a woman in her sixties in a cohort exposed to, infected with or recovered from COVID-19 (not recorded which). The V gene is TRBV27, the J gene TRBJ2-7, with D perhaps matching TRBD1 (6 bases). The CDR3 DNA is TGTGCCAGCAGTTTATTGGGACAAACACAGGAGCAGTACTTC. It yields the protein CASSLLGQTQEQYF.